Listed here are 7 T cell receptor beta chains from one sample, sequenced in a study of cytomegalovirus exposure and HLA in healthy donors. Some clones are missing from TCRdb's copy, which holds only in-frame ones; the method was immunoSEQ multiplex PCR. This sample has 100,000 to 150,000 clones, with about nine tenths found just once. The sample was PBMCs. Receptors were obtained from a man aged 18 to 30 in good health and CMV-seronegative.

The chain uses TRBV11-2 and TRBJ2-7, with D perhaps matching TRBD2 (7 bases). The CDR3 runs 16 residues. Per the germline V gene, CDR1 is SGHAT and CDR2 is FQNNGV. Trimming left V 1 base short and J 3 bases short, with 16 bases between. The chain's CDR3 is CASSLGGGQGNYEQYF. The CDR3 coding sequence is TGTGCCAGCAGCTTAGGGGGAGGGCAGGGGAACTACGAGCAGTACTTC.

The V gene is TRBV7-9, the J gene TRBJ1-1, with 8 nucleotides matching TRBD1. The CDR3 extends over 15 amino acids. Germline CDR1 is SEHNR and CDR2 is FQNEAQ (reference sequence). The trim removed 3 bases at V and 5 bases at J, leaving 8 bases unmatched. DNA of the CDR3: TGTGCCAGCAGCTTCACCCGACAGGGGCGGACTGAAGCTTTCTTT. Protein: CASSFTRQGRTEAFF.

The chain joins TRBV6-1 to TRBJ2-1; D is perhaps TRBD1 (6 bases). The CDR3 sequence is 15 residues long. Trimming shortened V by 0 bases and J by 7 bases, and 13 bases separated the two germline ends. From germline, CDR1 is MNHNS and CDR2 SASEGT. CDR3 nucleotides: TGTGCCAGCAGTGAAGCGAGAACAGGGCGAAATGAGCAGTTCTTC. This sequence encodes CASSEARTGRNEQFF.

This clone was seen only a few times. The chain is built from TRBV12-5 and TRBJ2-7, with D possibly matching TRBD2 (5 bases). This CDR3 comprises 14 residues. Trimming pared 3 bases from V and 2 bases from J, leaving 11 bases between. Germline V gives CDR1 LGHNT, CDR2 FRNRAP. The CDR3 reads CASGFPGVAYEQYF. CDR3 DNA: TGTGCTAGTGGTTTCCCCGGGGTCGCCTACGAGCAGTACTTC.

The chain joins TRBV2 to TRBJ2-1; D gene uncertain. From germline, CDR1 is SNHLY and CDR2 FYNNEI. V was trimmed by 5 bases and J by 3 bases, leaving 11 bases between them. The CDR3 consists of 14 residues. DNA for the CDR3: TGTGCCAGCAGTCGCACAGAGAACTACAATGAGCAGTTCTTC. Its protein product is CASSRTENYNEQFF.

The CDR3 DNA reads as TGTGCCAGTAGTTATCAGGGAAATCAGCCCCAGCATTTT. Translated, it gives CASSYQGNQPQHF. The rearrangement joins TRBV19 to TRBJ1-5, with a possible D match to TRBD1 (5 bases). V was clipped by 5 bases and J by 4 bases, with 9 bases between them. The CDR3 has 13 amino acids. Germline V gene sequence: CDR1 LNHDA, CDR2 SQIVND (reference sequence).

CDR3: CASMRRENNEQFF. For the CDR3, the DNA is TGTGCCAGTATGAGACGGGAGAACAATGAGCAGTTCTTC. This chain uses TRBV19 with TRBJ2-1; D is perhaps TRBD2 (6 bases). The CDR3 covers 13 residues. Germline V gene sequence: CDR1 LNHDA, CDR2 SQIVND (reference sequence). V dropped 7 bases and J dropped 5 bases, with 12 bases sitting between them.